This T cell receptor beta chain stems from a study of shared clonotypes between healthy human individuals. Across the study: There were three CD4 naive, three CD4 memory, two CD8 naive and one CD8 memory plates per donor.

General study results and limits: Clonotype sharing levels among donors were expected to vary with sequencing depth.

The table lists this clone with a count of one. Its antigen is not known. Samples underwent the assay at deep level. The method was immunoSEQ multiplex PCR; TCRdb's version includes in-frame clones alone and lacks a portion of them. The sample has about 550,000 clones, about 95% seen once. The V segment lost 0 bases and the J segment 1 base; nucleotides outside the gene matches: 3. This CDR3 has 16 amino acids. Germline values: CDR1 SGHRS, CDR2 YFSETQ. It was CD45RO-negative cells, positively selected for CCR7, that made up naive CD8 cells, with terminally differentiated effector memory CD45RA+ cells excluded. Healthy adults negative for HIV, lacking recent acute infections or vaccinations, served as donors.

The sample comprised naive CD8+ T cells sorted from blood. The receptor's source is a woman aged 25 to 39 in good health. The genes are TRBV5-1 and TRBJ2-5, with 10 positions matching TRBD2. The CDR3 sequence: CASSLVTSGVQETQYF. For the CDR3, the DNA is TGCGCCAGCAGCTTGGTTACTAGCGGGGTCCAAGAGACCCAGTACTTC.